Listed here are 28 T cell receptor beta chains from one sample, sequenced in a study of cytomegalovirus exposure and HLA in healthy donors. Primers for the PCR totalled 60 Vbeta and 13 Jbeta. Sequenced by immunoSEQ multiplex PCR; TCRdb stores in-frame clones only, minus some. The data contain over 150,000 clones, about four fifths of them singletons. The sample consisted of PBMCs. The source is a woman aged 50 to 65 in good health and CMV-seronegative.

This clone was detected many times. The chain employs TRBV4-2 and TRBJ1-2; 9 bases map to TRBD1. Germline CDR1 LGHNA, CDR2 YNFKEQ. The trim removed 2 bases at V and 5 bases at J, leaving 6 bases unmatched. CDR3 length equals 15 residues. The CDR3 here is CASSQRTGEPYGYTF. CDR3 nucleotides: TGTGCCAGCAGCCAACGGACAGGGGAACCTTATGGCTACACCTTC.

V usage is TRBV11-2 and J usage is TRBJ2-1, with 12 bases that match TRBD1. This CDR3 is built from 15 residues. The J segment lost 7 bases and the V segment lost 6 bases, leaving 7 bases of the junction unmatched. Germline CDR1 reads SGHAT; CDR2 reads FQNNGV. The CDR3 DNA is TGTGCCAGCAGATTACGGGACAGGGGGCAAAATGAGCAGTTCTTC. Translation: CASRLRDRGQNEQFF.

In this sample, this clone turned up a few times. The chain employs TRBV9 and TRBJ2-1, with D perhaps matching TRBD1 (6 bases). Germline V gene sequence: CDR1 SGDLS, CDR2 YYNGEE. The CDR3 covers 15 residues. V dropped 4 bases and J dropped 9 bases, with 20 bases sitting between them. The DNA of the CDR3 is TGTGCCAGCAGCCCGGGACACCAGGGGATTAGTGAGCAGTTCTTC. This encodes CASSPGHQGISEQFF.

The chain couples TRBV2 to TRBJ2-2; D is unresolved. V was shortened by 4 bases and J by 6 bases, with 9 bases between the two germline ends. The germline V gene encodes CDR1 SNHLY and CDR2 FYNNEI. This CDR3 has 13 amino acids. The chain's CDR3 is CASSVHFPGELFF. The CDR3 nucleotides are TGTGCCAGCAGTGTTCACTTCCCCGGGGAGCTGTTTTTT.

With regard to this clone: Germline and junction disagree at one end, which may indicate a read error. The gene calls are TRBV7-9 and TRBJ1-2; 7 bases fit TRBD1. CDR1 SEHNR and CDR2 FQNEAQ come from the germline V gene (reference sequence). CDR3 length equals 14 residues. The CDR3 bases are TGTTCCAGCAGCGCGGGACAGCATAACTATGGCTACACCTTC. Protein sequence: CSSSAGQHNYGYTF.

The rearrangement links TRBV2 to TRBJ2-7; 8 nucleotides match TRBD1. The ends lost 6 bases at V and 6 bases at J; junction bases unmatched: 19. Germline CDR1 SNHLY, CDR2 FYNNEI. This CDR3 has 17 amino acids. CDR3 loop: CASSPRIRGQGTFEQYF. The CDR3 DNA sequence: TGTGCCAGCAGCCCCCGAATACGTGGACAGGGTACGTTCGAGCAGTACTTC.

The genes are TRBV30 and TRBJ2-1; 8 bases align to TRBD2. This CDR3 spans 14 amino acids. The V gene end was trimmed by 5 bases and the J gene end by 0 bases; junction bases not matched to a gene: 3. Germline CDR1 is GTSNPN and CDR2 is SVGIG (reference sequence). Here the CDR3 reads CAWLAGSSYNEQFF. DNA for the CDR3: TGTGCCTGGTTAGCGGGAAGCTCCTACAATGAGCAGTTCTTC.

The chain employs TRBV5-1 and TRBJ1-1, with D hard to call. V lost 3 bases, J lost 4 bases, and 10 bases lay in between. The CDR3 extends over 13 amino acids. The germline gives CDR1 SGHRS, CDR2 YFSETQ. CDR3 in amino acids: CASSSQQSTEAFF. DNA for the CDR3: TGCGCCAGCAGCTCTCAACAGAGCACTGAAGCTTTCTTT.

Details on this clone: The sample holds other DNA sequences that translate to the same CDR3. V and J are TRBV28 and TRBJ2-7; D is perhaps TRBD2 (6 bases). Germline CDR1 reads MDHEN; CDR2 reads SYDVKM. This CDR3 is 14 amino acids long. With 4 bases removed from V and 1 base from J, the gap between germline ends came to 11 bases. The CDR3, as DNA: TGTGCCAGCAGTTCAACCGGGGGATCCTACGAGCAGTACTTC. Translated: CASSSTGGSYEQYF.

This rearrangement joins TRBV9 to TRBJ2-1; 8 bases map to TRBD1. Germline CDR1 is SGDLS and CDR2 is YYNGEE. The ends lost 0 bases at V and 3 bases at J; junction bases unmatched: 2. This CDR3 has 15 residues. The CDR3 loop reads CASSVDRGSYNEQFF. CDR3 DNA sequence: TGTGCCAGCAGCGTAGACAGGGGGAGCTACAATGAGCAGTTCTTC.

V and J are TRBV6-1 and TRBJ1-1; 8 bases agree with TRBD1. Trimming cost V 3 bases and J 2 bases; bases outside gene matches: 2. CDR1 and CDR2 (germline): MNHNS, SASEGT. The CDR3 contains 14 residues. CDR3: CASSEGQENTEAFF. The DNA of the CDR3 is TGTGCCAGCAGTGAGGGACAGGAAAACACTGAAGCTTTCTTT.

The chain couples TRBV7-6 to TRBJ2-7, with a possible D match to TRBD2 (6 bases). Germline CDR1 reads SGHVS; CDR2 reads FNYEAQ. The CDR3 consists of 15 residues. Trimming took off 1 base at V and 0 bases at J, with 10 bases between the two ends. CDR3 residues: CASSLVAATSYEQYF. The CDR3 DNA follows: TGTGCCAGCAGCTTAGTAGCGGCAACCTCCTACGAGCAGTACTTC.

This clone came up once. Other DNA sequences in the sample encode the same CDR3. The genes are TRBV5-1 and TRBJ1-5; TRBD1 matches 7 bases. The CDR3 spans 14 residues. After removal of 4 bases from V and 2 bases from J, the junction contained 3 bases not matched to a gene. Germline V gene lookup returns CDR1 SGHRS and CDR2 YFSETQ. The CDR3, as DNA: TGCGCCAGCAGCCCAGGACAGGGCAATCAGCCCCAGCATTTT. Amino acids: CASSPGQGNQPQHF.

V is TRBV19 and J is TRBJ2-2, with 8 bases that match TRBD1. This CDR3 has 14 amino acids. After removal of 6 bases from V and 3 bases from J, the junction contained 3 bases not matched to a gene. Germline CDR1 is LNHDA and CDR2 is SQIVND (reference sequence). The CDR3: CASRTGDDTGELFF. The CDR3 bases are TGTGCCAGTAGGACAGGGGATGACACCGGGGAGCTGTTTTTT.

The chain joins TRBV11-2 to TRBJ2-5; TRBD2 agrees at 9 bases. The CDR3 is made up of 13 amino acids. V shed 5 bases, J shed 5 bases, and the junction held 3 bases outside the gene matches. CDR1 is SGHAT, CDR2 FQNNGV, per germline. CDR3 coding DNA: TGTGCCAGCAGCCCAGGACTAGCGGAGACCCAGTACTTC. This codes for CASSPGLAETQYF.

The chain has TRBV6-5 and TRBJ2-7; 9 nucleotides line up with TRBD1. The CDR3 consists of 15 residues. The germline CDR1 and CDR2 sequences are MNHEY and SVGAGI. The ends lost 5 bases at V and 12 bases at J; junction bases unmatched: 17. CDR3 residues: CASSPTRTGAATWYF. CDR3 DNA sequence: TGTGCCAGCAGTCCGACTCGGACAGGGGCGGCTACATGGTACTTC.

V and J are TRBV6-1 and TRBJ2-2, with D possibly matching TRBD2 (5 bases). Germline V CDR1 and CDR2: MNHNS, SASEGT. The CDR3 is 15 amino acids. V was trimmed by 0 bases and J by 13 bases, leaving 18 bases between them. CDR3 in DNA: TGTGCCAGCAGTGAAGCAAGCGGCGGCCCCCTGGGGCTGTTTTTT. Translation: CASSEASGGPLGLFF.

CDR3 region: CASSFITSGFYNEQFF. CDR3 bases: TGTGCCAGTAGCTTCATTACTAGCGGATTCTACAATGAGCAGTTCTTC. The chain joins TRBV19 to TRBJ2-1, with 8 bases lining up with TRBD2. V lost 6 bases, J lost 3 bases, and 10 bases stayed unmatched. The CDR3 has 16 amino acids. The germline gives CDR1 LNHDA, CDR2 SQIVND (reference sequence).

The chain uses TRBV4-3 and TRBJ2-7; TRBD1 is a possible D gene (5 bases). CDR1 and CDR2 (germline): LGHNA, YSLEER. This CDR3 spans 14 amino acids. V gave up 5 bases and J gave up 6 bases, with 17 bases separating them. The DNA for the CDR3 is TGCGCCAGCAGCACCAGGAAAGGGGCGAGCGAGCAGTACTTC. Its translation: CASSTRKGASEQYF.

The chain carries TRBV7-8 and TRBJ2-7, with 8 positions matching TRBD2. The length of the CDR3 is 17 residues. The junction had 7 bases not matched to a gene; V was cut back by 0 bases and J by 0 bases. Germline V gene sequence: CDR1 SGHVS, CDR2 FQNEAQ. The CDR3 DNA reads as TGTGCCAGCAGCTTAGCGCGAAGGCGGGGGGCCTCCTACGAGCAGTACTTC. Residues: CASSLARRRGASYEQYF. Filled out from reference TRBV7-8 and TRBJ2-7, the complete variable domain reads GAGVSQSPRYKVAKRGQDVALRCDPISGHVSLFWYQQALGQGPEFLTYFQNEAQLDKSGLPSDRFFAERPEGSVSTLKIQRTQQEDSAVYLCASSLARRRGASYEQYFGPGTRLTVT.

This sequence joins TRBV11-2 and TRBJ2-7, with 8 positions matching TRBD1. Trimming removed 6 bases from V and 0 bases from J; junction bases left unmatched: 13. The CDR3 has 17 residues. Germline assignment: CDR1 SGHAT and CDR2 FQNNGV. DNA of the CDR3: TGTGCCAGCAGAACCGGGGGACAGGAATTAAGCTCCTACGAGCAGTACTTC. It yields the protein CASRTGGQELSSYEQYF.

This clone has more than one count but fewer than ten. The genes are TRBV7-9 and TRBJ2-7; 7 bases are a match to TRBD2. Trimming removed 5 bases from V and 7 bases from J; junction bases left unmatched: 11. Germline V gene data show CDR1 as SEHNR and CDR2 as FQNEAQ (reference sequence). CDR3 length equals 14 residues. Here the CDR3 reads CASSDPQRGREQYF. The CDR3 DNA sequence: TGTGCCAGCAGCGACCCCCAGCGGGGTAGGGAGCAGTACTTC.

CDR3 nucleotide sequence: TGTGCCAGCAGCCCCGGGGGTGGAAACACCATATATTTT. Residues: CASSPGGGNTIYF. The V call is TRBV9, the J call TRBJ1-3, with D tentatively TRBD1 (5 bases). The CDR3 is made up of 13 amino acids. Germline CDR1 SGDLS, CDR2 YYNGEE. Trimming removed 4 bases at V and 3 bases at J, with 8 bases between.

The gene calls are TRBV5-4 and TRBJ1-1; no clear D gene. Germline V gene sequence: CDR1 SGHNT, CDR2 YYREEE (reference sequence). Deletions cut 6 bases from V and 3 bases from J, with 15 bases between. The CDR3 covers 14 residues. This CDR3 is CASTPFGEDTEAFF. Written as DNA, the CDR3 is TGTGCCAGCACCCCTTTCGGGGAAGACACTGAAGCTTTCTTT. The entire variable domain, with the rest obtained from reference TRBV5-4 and TRBJ1-1, is as follows: ETGVTQSPTHLIKTRGQQVTLRCSSQSGHNTVSWYQQALGQGPQFIFQYYREEENGRGNFPPRFSGLQFPNYSSELNVNALELDDSALYLCASTPFGEDTEAFFGQGTRLTVV.

The V gene is TRBV28, the J gene TRBJ1-5; 8 nucleotides match TRBD1. Trimming at V came to 5 bases and at J to 3 bases, leaving 6 bases not matched to a gene. This CDR3 is 15 amino acids long. Per germline, CDR1 MDHEN and CDR2 SYDVKM. The CDR3 region has the DNA TGTGCCAGCAGTGACACAGGGGGGAACAATCAGCCCCAGCATTTT. Translation gives CASSDTGGNNQPQHF.

The chain uses TRBV9 and TRBJ1-3; TRBD1 aligns across 9 bases. The CDR3 is made up of 17 amino acids. V trimming: 4 bases; J trimming: 0 bases; junction bases outside the gene matches: 8. Germline V lookup: CDR1 SGDLS, CDR2 YYNGEE. CDR3 nucleotide sequence: TGTGCCAGCAGCACGACAGGGGGGCATACCTCTGGAAACACCATATATTTT. It specifies CASSTTGGHTSGNTIYF.

A few counts support this clone. The CDR3 spells CASSSSGRESYNEQFF. The CDR3, as DNA: TGTGCCAGCAGCTCTTCGGGGCGGGAGAGCTACAATGAGCAGTTCTTC. The chain employs TRBV25-1 and TRBJ2-1; 7 bases fit TRBD2. In germline, CDR1 is MGHDK, CDR2 SYGVNS. Germline trimming cut 6 bases from V and 3 bases from J; bases unmatched to any gene: 11. The CDR3 contains 16 residues.

As concerns this clone: Other nucleotide sequences from this sample produce the same CDR3. Written as DNA, the CDR3 is TGTGCCAGCAGCTTTGGGAGCTACGAGCAGTACTTC. Translation gives CASSFGSYEQYF. The chain recombines TRBV7-2 with TRBJ2-7; the D gene is possibly TRBD2 (5 bases). This CDR3 contains 12 residues. V was trimmed by 3 bases and J by 3 bases, leaving 6 bases between them. The germline V gene encodes CDR1 SGHTA and CDR2 FQGNSA.